This TCR beta chain was captured by sequencing in a study of T cell responses to AZD1222 COVID-19 vaccine. The repertoire was sequenced with immunoSEQ multiplex PCR; TCRdb's copy has only in-frame clones and lacks some. The sample has about 150,000 clones, over 80% seen once. The CDR3 length is 17 residues. V gave up 6 bases and J gave up 7 bases; unmatched junction bases: 17. CDR1 is LGHNA, CDR2 YSLEER, per germline. The chain is built from TRBV4-3 and TRBJ1-4; 7 nucleotides align to TRBD1. The receptor's source is an adult who received the AZD1222 COVID-19 vaccine. The specimen comprised peripheral blood, sampled 28 days after the second AZD1222 dose. This CDR3 reads CASSRQIFQGGSEKLFF. The CDR3 DNA reads TGCGCCAGCAGTCGTCAAATATTCCAGGGGGGAAGTGAAAAACTGTTTTTT.